A selection of T cell receptor beta chains follows, all from one sample in a study of T-cell reconstitution after alpha-beta-depleted transplantation in children. One entry per CDR3 protein results from TCRdb running MiXCR on the PCR reads. Here the sample spans 360,000 or so distinct CDR3 sequences, around 21% being singletons. Sequenced material: PBMCs from the stem cell graft donor, taken from the stem cell graft. The receptors here all came from a human donor who donated a stem cell graft to a child with acute myeloid leukemia. The CDR3 runs from the conserved cysteine through the conserved F or W. D genes are given only for firm matches. Some rows mark clone size as missing; the rest say once, few, many or name a class of expanded clone.

j_gene,v_gene,abundance,d_gene,CDR3nt,CDR3aa
TRBJ2-1,TRBV20-1,few,TRBD2,TGCAGTGCGGAGGAGCGGGAGCAGCCCAATGAGCAGTTCTTC,CSAEEREQPNEQFF
TRBJ2-3,TRBV7-2,.,TRBD2,TGTGCCAGCAGCACTGTGGGGACTAGCGAAACAGATACGCAGTATTTT,CASSTVGTSETDTQYF
TRBJ2-5,TRBV20-1,.,TRBD1,TGCAGCTTGGAGGACAGGGGTGAAGAGACCCAGTACTTC,CSLEDRGEETQYF
TRBJ1-4,TRBV29-1,few,.,TGCAGCGCACCGAAGGGCGAAAAACTGTTTTTT,CSAPKGEKLFF
TRBJ2-3,TRBV4-3,.,TRBD2,TGCGCCAGCAGCCAAGATTTACTAGCGAGAAGCACAGATACGCAGTATTTT,CASSQDLLARSTDTQYF
TRBJ2-1,TRBV10-3,many,TRBD2,TGTGCCAGCCTAGCGGGAGAATCCTACAATGAGCAGTTCTTC,CASLAGESYNEQFF
TRBJ2-5,TRBV7-9,.,TRBD1,TGTGCCAGCAGCCTGGACAGGTCCGAGAAAGAGACCCAGTACTTC,CASSLDRSEKETQYF
TRBJ2-2,TRBV2,many,TRBD1,TGTGCCAGCAGTCCGACAGGGATCGGGGAGCTGTTTTTT,CASSPTGIGELFF
TRBJ2-3,TRBV29-1,many,TRBD2,TGCAGCGTGTTAGCGGGAGCGAATACGCAGTATTTT,CSVLAGANTQYF
TRBJ2-1,TRBV12-3/TRBV12-4,few,.,TGTGCCAGCAGTTTAGATAGTTGGGATGAGCAGTTCTTC,CASSLDSWDEQFF
TRBJ2-3,TRBV11-2,few,.,TGTGCCAGCAGCTTTAACCCAATGTTGGATACGCAGTATTTT,CASSFNPMLDTQYF
TRBJ2-3,TRBV20-1,once,TRBD2,TGCAGTGCTAGAGCCGCTCGTGTCGCAGCGGGAGCGTCAGATACGCAGTATTTT,CSARAARVAAGASDTQYF
TRBJ2-7,TRBV20-1,.,TRBD2,TGCAGTGCTAGCCCATCGGGGGGGACCCTCTCCTACGAGCAGTACTTC,CSASPSGGTLSYEQYF
TRBJ2-2,TRBV12-3/TRBV12-4,.,TRBD2,TGTGCCAGCAACGTGGGAGTAGCGGGATTAGGTGTAACCGGGGAGCTGTTTTTT,CASNVGVAGLGVTGELFF
TRBJ2-3,TRBV6-1,.,TRBD1,TGTGCCAGCAGTCAGGGGACAGGGGGTGCGCGGAAGCCAACAGATACGCAGTATTTT,CASSQGTGGARKPTDTQYF
TRBJ2-3,TRBV7-2,few,TRBD1,TGTGCCAGCAGCTTCTTTCCGGCAGGGGGCTCAGATACGCAGTATTTT,CASSFFPAGGSDTQYF
TRBJ2-7,TRBV7-6,few,.,TGTGCCAGCAGCCACGCGGGACTTACTTACGAGCAGTACTTC,CASSHAGLTYEQYF
TRBJ2-7,TRBV20-1,.,.,TGCAGTGCTAGTTGGTTCAACTACGAGCAGTACTTC,CSASWFNYEQYF
TRBJ2-1,TRBV5-1,.,.,TGCGCCAGCAGCTTTGGGGCCAGCTCCTACAATGAGCAGTTCTTC,CASSFGASSYNEQFF
TRBJ2-1,TRBV29-1,few,.,TGCAGCGTTGAAGATTTTGACGTCTCAAGCTCCTACAATGAGCAGTTCTTC,CSVEDFDVSSSYNEQFF
TRBJ2-7,TRBV2,.,.,TGTGCCAGCAGTGAAGGGGTAGAGCAGTACTTC,CASSEGVEQYF
TRBJ2-3,TRBV28,.,.,TGTGCCAGCAGACTACTAGGAACAGATACGCAGTATTTT,CASRLLGTDTQYF
TRBJ1-1,TRBV25-1,many,.,TGTGCCAGCAGTGACGTGGGAATGAACACTGAAGCTTTCTTT,CASSDVGMNTEAFF
TRBJ2-7,TRBV2,few,.,TGTGCCAGCAGTGAAGGGCTTAGCTCCTACGAGCAGTACTTC,CASSEGLSSYEQYF
TRBJ2-7,TRBV5-1,.,.,TGCGCCAGCAGTAGGGACGTAAGCTACGAGCAGTACTTC,CASSRDVSYEQYF
TRBJ2-7,TRBV7-2,.,.,TGTGCCAGCAGCCCGTTGGAGACGAAGCAGTACTTC,CASSPLETKQYF
TRBJ2-7,TRBV28,.,TRBD1,TGTGCCAGCAGTTTATACGCGGGACAGGTCGCCTACGAGCAGTACTTC,CASSLYAGQVAYEQYF
TRBJ2-7,TRBV5-1,.,TRBD1,TGCGCCAGCAGCTTGGGAGGGACAGGGGCCGAGGAGCAGTACTTC,CASSLGGTGAEEQYF
TRBJ2-1,TRBV20-1,few,.,TGCAGTGCTAGGAAAGGGTTCGTGATCAATGAGCAGTTCTTC,CSARKGFVINEQFF
TRBJ2-3,TRBV29-1,many,TRBD1,TGCAGCGCCGAGCCAGGGGGTACGCAGTATTTT,CSAEPGGTQYF
TRBJ1-1,TRBV2,.,.,TGTGCCAGCAGCGAAAGGGGCGGGAACCCGAAGGAAGCTTTCTTT,CASSERGGNPKEAFF
TRBJ1-1,TRBV12-3/TRBV12-4,few,TRBD1,TGTGCCAGCAGTCTTTCGGGGACAGGCTTTGAAGCTTTCTTT,CASSLSGTGFEAFF
TRBJ2-1,TRBV5-1,many,TRBD2,TGCGCCAGCACCCAAAGCGGGGGCTACAATGAGCAGTTCTTC,CASTQSGGYNEQFF
TRBJ2-1,TRBV25-1,few,TRBD1,TGTGCCAGCAGTGGGGACAGGGGGCTCGTCAATGAGCAGTTCTTC,CASSGDRGLVNEQFF
TRBJ2-3,TRBV12-3/TRBV12-4,many,.,TGTGCCAGCAGTGCCAGCGGCACAGATACGCAGTATTTT,CASSASGTDTQYF
TRBJ2-1,TRBV7-2,.,.,TGTGCCAGCAGCCCCCCTCTTCCCGAATCGTTTTTC,CASSPPLPESFF
TRBJ2-3,TRBV7-3,.,TRBD2,TGTGCCAGCAGCTTATCTAGCGGGGGTAGCACAGATACGCAGTATTTT,CASSLSSGGSTDTQYF
TRBJ1-2,TRBV5-1,.,.,TGCGCCAGCAGCTTGTCAAGTCGCGAGGGCTACACCTTC,CASSLSSREGYTF
TRBJ2-1,TRBV24-1,.,.,TGTGCCACCAGTGACTCCCTTTCCAGTGAGCAGTTCTTC,CATSDSLSSEQFF
TRBJ2-7,TRBV21-1,.,.,TGTGCCAGCAGCGCCAGGACGGGACAGGGGGTTTACGAGCAGTACTTC,CASSARTGQGVYEQYF
TRBJ1-2,TRBV20-1,many,.,TGCAGTGCTCCGGACATAGCTAACTATGGCTACACCTTC,CSAPDIANYGYTF
TRBJ2-7,TRBV29-1,many,.,TGCAGCGTTGGAAGGGGGACCTACGAGCAGTACTTC,CSVGRGTYEQYF
TRBJ2-1,TRBV4-3,many,TRBD2,TGCGCCAGCAGCCAAGAAGGACTAGCGGGAGGTGTAGCCGAGCAGTTCTTC,CASSQEGLAGGVAEQFF
TRBJ2-7,TRBV7-9,.,TRBD1,TGTGCCAGCAGATCCGACAGGGTAGCCTACGAGCAGTACTTC,CASRSDRVAYEQYF
TRBJ2-7,TRBV5-1,.,.,TGCGCCAGCAGCTTGGGGGTAAGGGCCTACGAGCAGTACTTC,CASSLGVRAYEQYF
TRBJ2-1,TRBV5-1,.,.,TGCGCCAGCAGCTTGGATTCGCCTCCCTCCTACAATGAGCAGTTCTTC,CASSLDSPPSYNEQFF
TRBJ2-7,TRBV20-1,.,.,TGCAGTGCTAGTGACCGGGACCCAAAAATCCGCGAAGAGCAGTACTTC,CSASDRDPKIREEQYF
TRBJ2-5,TRBV28,.,TRBD1,TGTGCCAGCAGTTTAGACAGGGTTCGGATCGAGACCCAGTACTTC,CASSLDRVRIETQYF
TRBJ2-1,TRBV5-1,.,TRBD1,TGCGCCAGCGACAGGGGGGAAGGACAGAACAATGAGCAGTTCTTC,CASDRGEGQNNEQFF
TRBJ2-6,TRBV5-4,.,.,TGTGCCAGCAGCTCTTTGGGCAGGTACCCCTCTGGGGCCAACGTCCTGACTTTC,CASSSLGRYPSGANVLTF
TRBJ2-5,TRBV5-1,.,TRBD2,TGCGCCAGCAGCATTTCGGGGGGAGAGACCCAGTACTTC,CASSISGGETQYF
TRBJ2-5,TRBV12-3/TRBV12-4,few,TRBD2,TGTGCCAGCAGTTTACGGCTAGCGGGGACCCAAGAGACCCAGTACTTC,CASSLRLAGTQETQYF
TRBJ2-2,TRBV5-5,few,.,TGTGCCAGCGGAACGGCCGGGGAGCTGTTTTTT,CASGTAGELFF
TRBJ1-5,TRBV24-1,few,TRBD1,TGTGCCACCAGTCCGAGGACAGGGAACAATCAGCCCCAGCATTTT,CATSPRTGNNQPQHF